Listed here are 29 T cell receptor beta chains from one sample, sequenced in a study of cytomegalovirus exposure and HLA in healthy donors. Amplification used 60 Vbeta primers and 13 Jbeta primers. Using immunoSEQ multiplex PCR, the repertoire was profiled, and TCRdb retains in-frame clones only, with some absent. Altogether some 130,000 clones are present, roughly 78% being singletons, with the ten largest covering 4.8%. Sequenced sample: PBMCs. These receptors were collected from a man aged 25-45 years in good health.

The chain combines TRBV28 with TRBJ2-5; D ambiguous. With the DNA end fitting TRBJ2-7 better, the J assignment may be wrong. The germline V gene has CDR1 MDHEN and CDR2 SYDVKM. The CDR3 spans 12 residues. CDR3 sequence: CASSLIRYEQYF. The CDR3 DNA sequence: TGTGCCAGCAGTTTAATACGCTACGAGCAGTACTTC.

The chain joins TRBV18 to TRBJ2-7; D not resolved. V lost 6 bases and J lost 3, with 12 bases in between. The germline gives CDR1 KGHSH, CDR2 LQKENI. The CDR3 covers 13 residues. For the CDR3, the DNA is TGTGCCAGCTCCTCGCGGAGCGACTACGAGCAGTACTTC. Translated, it gives CASSSRSDYEQYF. Full variable domain (rest looked up from reference TRBV18 and TRBJ2-7): NAGVMQNPRHLVRRRGQEARLRCSPMKGHSHVYWYRQLPEEGLKFMVYLQKENIIDESGMPKERFSAEFPKEGPSILRIQQVVRGDSAAYFCASSSRSDYEQYFGPGTRLTVT.

The rearrangement uses TRBV2 and TRBJ2-7, with TRBD2 matching 10 bases. With 6 bases clipped from V and 4 bases from J, the junction kept 3 bases outside the gene matches. Germline V gene sequence: CDR1 SNHLY, CDR2 FYNNEI. The CDR3 extends over 13 amino acids. The CDR3 DNA sequence: TGTGCCAGCAGACCTAGCGGGAGTTACGAGCAGTACTTC. Its protein product is CASRPSGSYEQYF.

This chain connects TRBV28 to TRBJ1-4; the D is unclear. Germline CDR1 reads MDHEN; CDR2 reads SYDVKM. The CDR3 covers 13 residues. The germline V and J ends were trimmed by 5 bases and 8 bases, with 12 bases remaining between them. CDR3 sequence reads: CASSQVAREKLFF. The CDR3 nucleotides read TGTGCCAGCAGTCAGGTAGCGAGGGAAAAACTGTTTTTT.

The chain joins TRBV2 to TRBJ2-2; 10 bases agree with TRBD2. V dropped 6 bases and J dropped 1; count of bases not matched to a gene: 2. This CDR3 spans 15 amino acids. Germline lookup yields CDR1 SNHLY and CDR2 FYNNEI. The CDR3: CASRRTSGNTGELFF. CDR3 DNA sequence: TGTGCCAGCAGGCGGACTAGCGGGAACACCGGGGAGCTGTTTTTT.

This rearrangement joins TRBV18 to TRBJ1-1; TRBD1 agrees at 7 bases. Germline-derived CDR1 and CDR2 are KGHSH and LQKENI. The CDR3 loop spans 13 amino acids. The trim removed 6 bases at V and 3 bases at J, leaving 4 bases unmatched. CDR3 sequence (DNA): TGTGCCAGCTCTCGACAGGGAGACACTGAAGCTTTCTTT. Translation: CASSRQGDTEAFF.

This clone was seen a handful of times. The CDR3 sequence is CACSSGTGLSEKLFF. For the CDR3, the DNA is TGTGCCTGTTCCTCCGGGACAGGGCTGAGTGAAAAACTGTTTTTT. The chain combines TRBV30 with TRBJ1-4, with 9 bases fitting TRBD1. The germline CDR1 and CDR2 sequences are GTSNPN and SVGIG (reference sequence). The junction had 12 bases not matched to a gene; V was cut back by 6 bases and J by 7 bases. This CDR3 region has 15 residues.

The chain has TRBV29-1 and TRBJ1-2; D gene ambiguous. Trimming removed 3 bases from V and 7 bases from J, with 6 bases in between. Germline lookup yields CDR1 SQVTM and CDR2 ANQGSEA. The CDR3 is 10 amino acids. The DNA of the CDR3 is TGCAGCGTTGATAGTCTTGGCTACACCTTC. Amino acid sequence: CSVDSLGYTF. Full variable domain (missing parts from reference TRBV29-1 and TRBJ1-2): SAVISQKPSRDICQRGTSLTIQCQVDSQVTMMFWYRQQPGQSLTLIATANQGSEATYESGFVIDKFPISRPNLTFSTLTVSNMSPEDSSIYLCSVDSLGYTFGSGTRLTVV.

This chain connects TRBV10-3 to TRBJ2-1, with TRBD2 identical over 7 bases. The CDR3 spans 14 residues. Per germline, CDR1 ENHRY and CDR2 SYGVKD. Trimming took 6 bases from V and 0 from J; bases not matched to a gene: 2. The CDR3 DNA reads as TGTGCCATCAGGCGGGAGAACTCCTACAATGAGCAGTTCTTC. Its protein product is CAIRRENSYNEQFF.

This clone was detected a few times. The chain links TRBV4-1 to TRBJ1-4, with D hard to call. From germline, CDR1 is MGHRA and CDR2 YSYEKL. V lost 3 bases, J lost 7 bases, and 15 bases lay in between. This CDR3 contains 15 residues. The CDR3 DNA is TGCGCCAGCAGCCAGGAGGCAGTCCGTCGTGAAAAACTGTTTTTT. Translation: CASSQEAVRREKLFF.

The chain's CDR3 is CASSQPGTGVYEQYF. The CDR3 nucleotides are TGTGCCAGCAGCCAACCCGGGACAGGGGTCTACGAGCAGTACTTC. This chain connects TRBV7-9 to TRBJ2-5; 10 bases align to TRBD1. The J call may not be correct, given that the DNA end is closer to TRBJ2-7. From germline, CDR1 is SEHNR and CDR2 FQNEAQ (reference sequence). The CDR3 is 15 amino acids.

This chain links TRBV27 with TRBJ2-6; 7 positions agree with TRBD1. The CDR3 is 13 residues long. V trimming: 9 bases; J trimming: 3 bases; junction bases outside the gene matches: 2. Looked up from germline, CDR1 is MNHEY and CDR2 is SMNVEV (reference sequence). The CDR3, as DNA: TGTGCCAGTAGGGGGCATGGGGCCAACGTCCTGACTTTC. Translated, it gives CASRGHGANVLTF.

This clone appeared a few times. The V call is TRBV6-1, the J call TRBJ1-2; tentative D call: TRBD1 (6 bases). V was cut by 6 bases and J by 4 bases, with 12 bases left in between. Germline V gene sequence: CDR1 MNHNS, CDR2 SASEGT. The CDR3 has 13 amino acids. CDR3 nucleotides: TGTGCCAGCAGGTTTACAGGGATCTATGGCTACACCTTC. This translates into CASRFTGIYGYTF.

This clone rates as medium-sized. This chain links TRBV11-2 with TRBJ2-5; 11 bases align to TRBD1. The CDR3 totals 15 residues. Germline CDR1 SGHAT, CDR2 FQNNGV. Trimming took 4 bases from V and 5 from J; bases not matched to a gene: 6. The DNA for the CDR3 is TGTGCCAGCAGCTACGGACAGGGGGCAGGGGAGACCCAGTACTTC. Its translation: CASSYGQGAGETQYF.

The V and J genes are TRBV7-3 and TRBJ2-2; 7 bases match TRBD2. This CDR3 has 16 residues. The germline CDR1 and CDR2 sequences are SGHTA and FQGTGA. The V segment lost 4 bases and the J segment 2 bases; nucleotides outside the gene matches: 7. CDR3: CASSSRGGGNTGELFF. The CDR3 DNA reads TGTGCCAGCAGCTCTAGAGGCGGGGGTAACACCGGGGAGCTGTTTTTT.

This clone appeared once. V is TRBV5-4 and J is TRBJ1-2, with 8 bases lining up with TRBD1. The CDR3 contains 14 residues. Germline CDR1 reads SGHNT; CDR2 reads YYREEE (reference sequence). V lost 0 bases, J lost 3 bases, and 1 base stayed unmatched. CDR3 bases: TGTGCCAGCAGCTTGGACAGGGGGGACTATGGCTACACCTTC. It translates to CASSLDRGDYGYTF.

This clone was counted once. The chain couples TRBV28 to TRBJ2-3, with D tentatively TRBD2 (5 bases). Germline values: CDR1 MDHEN, CDR2 SYDVKM. This CDR3 is 15 amino acids long. V lost 6 bases and J lost 0, with 13 bases in between. The CDR3 protein is CASREAQTSTDTQYF. CDR3 nucleotide sequence: TGTGCCAGCAGGGAGGCCCAGACTAGCACAGATACGCAGTATTTT.

This clone has a single count. The V call is TRBV25-1, the J call TRBJ2-7; 8 positions agree with TRBD2. Germline values: CDR1 MGHDK, CDR2 SYGVNS. Unmatched junction bases numbered 14, after V lost 2 bases and J lost 2 bases. The CDR3 has 18 amino acids. DNA for the CDR3: TGTGCCAGCAGTGAACGCCTCCCGAAGCGGGGGCCCCCCTACGAGCAGTACTTC. Protein product: CASSERLPKRGPPYEQYF.

The chain joins TRBV28 to TRBJ2-7; D might be TRBD1 (6 bases). Trimming shortened V by 4 bases and J by 2 bases, and 9 bases separated the two germline ends. CDR1 MDHEN and CDR2 SYDVKM come from the germline V gene. CDR3 length: 13 amino acids. CDR3 nucleotides: TGTGCCAGCAGTTCAGGGGACCCCTACGAGCAGTACTTC. It translates to CASSSGDPYEQYF.

This chain joins TRBV13 and TRBJ1-2, with D possibly being TRBD1 (6 bases). CDR1 is PRHDT, CDR2 FYEKMQ, per germline (reference sequence). The ends were cut back, 5 bases at V and 6 bases at J, with 13 bases in the middle. The CDR3 loop spans 13 amino acids. In nucleotides, the CDR3 is TGTGCCAGCAGCCTCGAGGGGGATGATGGCTACACCTTC. Translating it yields CASSLEGDDGYTF. Drawing the rest from reference TRBV13 and TRBJ1-2, the complete variable domain is AAGVIQSPRHLIKEKRETATLKCYPIPRHDTVYWYQQGPGQDPQFLISFYEKMQSDKGSIPDRFSAQQFSDYHSELNMSSLELGDSALYFCASSLEGDDGYTFGSGTRLTVV.

The chain combines TRBV4-1 with TRBJ2-2, with TRBD2 matching over 10 bases. Germline V gene data show CDR1 as MGHRA and CDR2 as YSYEKL. V was pared by 0 bases and J by 6 bases, with 13 bases of the junction left unmatched. The CDR3 totals 19 residues. The CDR3 DNA is TGCGCCAGCAGCCAAGAGGTCCCAGCGGGAGGGCATAATTCCGGGGAGCTGTTTTTT. This sequence encodes CASSQEVPAGGHNSGELFF.

J is TRBJ1-2 and V is TRBV28; no clear D gene. This CDR3 is 11 amino acids long. Germline-derived CDR1 and CDR2 are MDHEN and SYDVKM. V was shortened by 7 bases and J by 4 bases, with 7 bases between the two germline ends. Here the CDR3 DNA reads TGTGCCAGCACCTCCTCCTATGGCTACACCTTC. This translates into CASTSSYGYTF.

For this clone: Compared with germline, one end of the junction differs, possibly owing to a read error. The CDR3 DNA sequence: TGTTCCAGCATCCGGGGGAGCCCCCCCTACAATGAGCAGTTCTTC. As protein: CSSIRGSPPYNEQFF. The chain is built from TRBV7-9 and TRBJ2-1, with D perhaps TRBD2 (6 bases). CDR1 is SEHNR, CDR2 FQNEAQ, per germline (reference sequence). This CDR3 comprises 15 residues.

This clone turned up a few times. The genes are TRBV6-5 and TRBJ1-5, with 10 bases aligning to TRBD1. This CDR3 is built from 14 residues. V shed 6 bases and J 7 bases; nucleotides not matched to a gene: 6. Germline V gene lookup returns CDR1 MNHEY and CDR2 SVGAGI. CDR3 sequence reads: CASRRDRGEQPQHF. CDR3 DNA sequence: TGTGCCAGCAGGAGGGACAGGGGCGAGCAGCCCCAGCATTTT.

This clone appeared once. In DNA form, the CDR3 reads TGTGCCAGCACTATACAGTTCCTGAATGAAAAACTGTTTTTT. Translated: CASTIQFLNEKLFF. The chain recombines TRBV2 with TRBJ1-4; D is unresolved. The germline V and J ends were trimmed by 7 bases and 5 bases, with 14 bases remaining between them. Germline V lookup: CDR1 SNHLY, CDR2 FYNNEI. The CDR3 runs to 14 residues.

V gene TRBV6-5 combines with J gene TRBJ2-7, with D tentatively TRBD2 (5 bases). V was cut by 4 bases and J by 0 bases, with 10 bases left in between. This CDR3 has 14 amino acids. The germline gives CDR1 MNHEY, CDR2 SVGAGI. The CDR3 protein is CASSFGERSYEQYF. The CDR3 region has the DNA TGTGCCAGCAGTTTCGGGGAGCGCTCCTACGAGCAGTACTTC.

The V gene is TRBV15, the J gene TRBJ2-5; TRBD2 agrees at 8 bases. CDR1 is LNHNV, CDR2 YYDKDF, per germline (reference sequence). With V trimmed by 0 bases and J by 4 bases, 10 bases remained unmatched. This CDR3 has 17 amino acids. CDR3 sequence (DNA): TGTGCCACCAGCAGAGATCGACTAGCGACAAGAGGAGAGACCCAGTACTTC. This encodes CATSRDRLATRGETQYF. The variable domain in full, with the rest retrieved from reference TRBV15 and TRBJ2-5, is DAMVIQNPRYQVTQFGKPVTLSCSQTLNHNVMYWYQQKSSQAPKLLFHYYDKDFNNEADTPDNFQSRRPNTSFCFLDIRSPGLGDTAMYLCATSRDRLATRGETQYFGPGTRLLVL.

The chain joins TRBV27 to TRBJ2-7; 9 bases align to TRBD1. Germline V lookup: CDR1 MNHEY, CDR2 SMNVEV (reference sequence). V lost 8 bases and J lost 0; bases outside the gene matches: 5. This CDR3 has 14 residues. CDR3 in amino acids: CASGLGQGSYEQYF. The CDR3, as DNA: TGTGCCAGCGGGCTGGGACAGGGCTCCTACGAGCAGTACTTC.

This clone appeared once. At one end the junction does not follow the germline gene, possibly because of a read error. V gene TRBV13 combines with J gene TRBJ2-5, with D unclear. This CDR3 is 14 amino acids long. Looked up from germline, CDR1 is PRHDT and CDR2 is FYEKMQ (reference sequence). The CDR3: CASSVGYSTETQYF. DNA of the CDR3: TGTGCCAGCAGCGTAGGGTACTCTACCGAGACCCAGTACTTC.